This T cell receptor beta chain was sequenced for a study of T cell changes during pregnancy in multiple sclerosis. The CDR3 sequence is 15 residues long. V lost 3 bases to trimming and J lost 6 bases; unmatched junction nucleotides: 3. Germline CDR1 reads SNHLY; CDR2 reads FYNNEI. Here immunoSEQ multiplex PCR was the method, and the copy in TCRdb shows in-frame clones only, minus some. The sample consists of approximately 92,000 clones, around 92% of them appearing once. The chain has TRBV2 and TRBJ2-2, with 11 bases that match TRBD1. The specimen comprised peripheral blood, sampled in the first trimester of pregnancy. This sequence originates from a female donor with multiple sclerosis, enrolled in a pregnancy study. The CDR3 coding sequence is TGTGCCAGCAGTGATATGGGACAGGGGGCCGGGGAGCTGTTTTTT. This translates into CASSDMGQGAGELFF.